The source of this T cell receptor beta chain is a study of control samples from healthy donors and cancer patients. This clone occurred once. Trimming cost V 2 bases and J 5 bases, with 5 bases left between them. The germline V gene has CDR1 SGDLS and CDR2 YYNGEE. The CDR3 sequence is 13 residues long. TCRdb's table, derived via immunoSEQ multiplex PCR, lists solely in-frame clones and lacks some. The sample shows tens of thousands of clones, 80% of them seen only once. This TCR derives from a man in his sixties or seventies in good health. The V gene is TRBV9, the J gene TRBJ1-6; D not certain. Sequenced material: blood. CDR3 DNA: TGTGCCAGCAGCGTTTGGGATAATTCACCCCTCCACTTT. This gives the protein CASSVWDNSPLHF.